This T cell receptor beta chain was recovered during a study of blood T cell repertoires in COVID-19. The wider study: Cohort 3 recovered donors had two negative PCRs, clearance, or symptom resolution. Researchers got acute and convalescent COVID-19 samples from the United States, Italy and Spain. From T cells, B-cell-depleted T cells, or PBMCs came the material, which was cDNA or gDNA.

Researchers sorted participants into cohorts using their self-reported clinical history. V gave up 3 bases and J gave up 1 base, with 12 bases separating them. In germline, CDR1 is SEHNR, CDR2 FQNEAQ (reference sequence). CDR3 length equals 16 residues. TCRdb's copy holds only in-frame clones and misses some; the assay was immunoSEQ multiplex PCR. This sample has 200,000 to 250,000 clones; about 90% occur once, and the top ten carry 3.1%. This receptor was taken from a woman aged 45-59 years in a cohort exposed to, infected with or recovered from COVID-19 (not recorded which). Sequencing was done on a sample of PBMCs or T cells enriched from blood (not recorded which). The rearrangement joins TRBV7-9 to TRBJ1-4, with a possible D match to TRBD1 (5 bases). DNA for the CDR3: TGTGCCAGCAGCTTTGGCGGGGGTGGAACTAATGAAAAACTGTTTTTT. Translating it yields CASSFGGGGTNEKLFF. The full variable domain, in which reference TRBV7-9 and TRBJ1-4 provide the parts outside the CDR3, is DTGVSQNPRHKITKRGQNVTFRCDPISEHNRLYWYRQTLGQGPEFLTYFQNEAQLEKSRLLSDRFSAERPKGSFSTLEIQRTEQGDSAMYLCASSFGGGGTNEKLFFGSGTQLSVL.